One TCR beta chain is described in this entry. Germline assignment: CDR1 SGHRS and CDR2 YFSETQ. V lost 7 bases and J 7 bases, leaving 8 bases between the germline ends. The CDR3 has 10 residues. The record originates from a study of blood T cell repertoires in COVID-19. Overall study: Whether acute or convalescent, the COVID-19 samples came from the United States, Italy and Spain.

The method was immunoSEQ multiplex PCR; TCRdb's version includes in-frame clones alone and lacks a portion of them. The top ten clones hold over 4.5% of a sample with 73,000 or so clones, around 83% of them seen once. The origin of this receptor is a man aged 45-65 years with active COVID-19. The rearrangement joins TRBV5-1 to TRBJ1-1; no clear D. Source material: peripheral blood. CDR3 sequence: CASGVSEAFF. The CDR3 DNA reads as TGCGCCAGCGGTGTCAGTGAAGCTTTCTTT.